This TCR beta chain was obtained from a study of identical twins. The CDR3 is 15 residues long. Germline V gene data show CDR1 as SGHRS and CDR2 as YFSETQ. V was shortened by 4 bases and J by 6 bases, with 19 bases between the two germline ends. Template switching added a universal primer binding site, and final cDNA carried unique molecular identifiers. TCRdb fed the 5' RACE reads into MiXCR, producing one record per CDR3 protein. Of around 490,000 distinct CDR3 sequences listed, more than 20% are singletons. The same data also went into a second study, on yellow fever vaccine responses in identical twins.

This receptor was taken from a woman younger than 30 in good health. The gene calls are TRBV5-1 and TRBJ1-1, with D uncertain. Sequenced input: CD4+ T cells sorted from blood. The CDR3 nucleotides read TGCGCCAGCAGCCCGAGGACGGAACATTGGGCTGAAGCTTTCTTT. This sequence encodes CASSPRTEHWAEAFF.